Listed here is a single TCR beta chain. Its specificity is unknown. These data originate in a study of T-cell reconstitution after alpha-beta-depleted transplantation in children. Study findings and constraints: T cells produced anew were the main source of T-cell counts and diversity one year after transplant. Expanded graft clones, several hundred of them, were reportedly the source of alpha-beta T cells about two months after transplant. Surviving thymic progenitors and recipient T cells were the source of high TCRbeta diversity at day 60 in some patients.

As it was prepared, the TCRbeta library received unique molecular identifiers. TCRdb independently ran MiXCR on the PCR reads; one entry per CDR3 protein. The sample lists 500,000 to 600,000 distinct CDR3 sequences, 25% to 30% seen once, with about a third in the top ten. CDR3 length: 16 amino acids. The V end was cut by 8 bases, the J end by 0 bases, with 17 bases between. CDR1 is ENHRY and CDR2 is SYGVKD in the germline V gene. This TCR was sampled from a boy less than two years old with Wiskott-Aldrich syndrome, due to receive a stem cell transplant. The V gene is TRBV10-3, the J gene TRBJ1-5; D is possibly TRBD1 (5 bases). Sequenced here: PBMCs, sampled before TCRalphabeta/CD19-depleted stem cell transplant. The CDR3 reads CAIPGHEGYSNQPQHF. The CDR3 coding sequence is TGTGCCATCCCTGGACACGAAGGTTATAGCAATCAGCCCCAGCATTTT.